The 11 T cell receptor beta chains below come from one sample, sequenced in a study of blood T cell repertoires in COVID-19. Method: immunoSEQ multiplex PCR; TCRdb's copy keeps in-frame clones and lacks some. The table has under 85,000 clones, about nine tenths seen once. Sequencing was carried out using peripheral blood. The receptors were sampled from a man aged 65-85 years with active or convalescent COVID-19.

This chain joins TRBV7-8 and TRBJ2-7; no clear D gene. The CDR3 runs 13 residues. Germline loops: CDR1 SGHVS, CDR2 FQNEAQ. The V and J ends lost 5 bases and 2 bases respectively, with 10 bases between them. CDR3 region: CASSAGFPYEQYF. In DNA form, the CDR3 reads TGTGCCAGCAGCGCAGGTTTCCCCTACGAGCAGTACTTC. The whole variable domain, filled in from reference TRBV7-8 and TRBJ2-7, reads GAGVSQSPRYKVAKRGQDVALRCDPISGHVSLFWYQQALGQGPEFLTYFQNEAQLDKSGLPSDRFFAERPEGSVSTLKIQRTQQEDSAVYLCASSAGFPYEQYFGPGTRLTVT.

V and J are TRBV7-2 and TRBJ1-2; D may be TRBD1 (5 bases). V was cut by 5 bases and J by 5 bases, with 9 bases left in between. The germline gives CDR1 SGHTA, CDR2 FQGNSA. This CDR3 comprises 12 residues. CDR3: CASSPPGYGYTF. Written as DNA, the CDR3 is TGTGCCAGCAGCCCCCCAGGGTATGGCTACACCTTC.

This chain uses TRBV24-1 with TRBJ2-7, with TRBD1 matching over 9 bases. The germline V gene has CDR1 KGHDR and CDR2 SFDVKD. This CDR3 has 15 residues. After removal of 3 bases from V and 6 bases from J, the junction contained 8 bases not matched to a gene. The CDR3 bases are TGTGCCACCAGTGATCCTGCCGGGACAGGGAGCGAGCAGTACTTC. Protein product: CATSDPAGTGSEQYF.

The chain has TRBV7-3 and TRBJ2-1; 8 bases agree with TRBD1. Germline CDR1 is SGHTA and CDR2 is FQGTGA. The V and J ends lost 5 bases and 8 bases, in that order; junction bases with no gene match: 8. The CDR3 consists of 14 residues. CDR3 nucleotide sequence: TGTGCCAGCAGCCCGCTTGCAGGGGGCGATGAGCAGTTCTTC. As protein: CASSPLAGGDEQFF.

Only one count was recorded for this clone. The gene calls are TRBV6-5 and TRBJ1-2; D uncertain. Germline assignment: CDR1 MNHEY and CDR2 SVGAGI. The CDR3 is 14 residues long. Deletions cut 2 bases from V and 6 bases from J, with 13 bases between. The CDR3 sequence is CASSYLSQRNGYTF. DNA of the CDR3: TGTGCCAGCAGTTACCTTTCTCAGAGGAATGGCTACACCTTC.

V gene TRBV5-4 combines with J gene TRBJ1-2, with 11 bases that match TRBD1. Germline values: CDR1 SGHNT, CDR2 YYREEE (reference sequence). J gave up 5 bases and V 3 bases, and 0 bases lay outside the gene matches. The CDR3 covers 13 residues. CDR3 nucleotides: TGTGCCAGCAGCTGGGACAGGGGGTATGGCTACACCTTC. Translation gives CASSWDRGYGYTF.

The V and J genes are TRBV10-3 and TRBJ1-6, with a possible D match to TRBD1 (6 bases). Trimming removed 6 bases from V and 9 bases from J, with 15 bases in between. The CDR3 is made up of 14 amino acids. Germline CDR1 is ENHRY and CDR2 is SYGVKD. The CDR3 reads CAISWTDGGSPLHF. DNA for the CDR3: TGTGCCATCAGCTGGACAGATGGGGGTTCACCCCTCCACTTT.

The rearrangement links TRBV6-2 or TRBV6-3 to TRBJ1-1; D ambiguous. This CDR3 has 14 amino acids. The V gene's germline CDR1 is MNHEY and CDR2 SVGEGT. Trimming left V 2 bases short and J 1 base short, with 8 bases between. The CDR3 here is CASSYKQTNTEAFF. The DNA for the CDR3 is TGTGCCAGCAGTTACAAACAGACGAACACTGAAGCTTTCTTT.

The rearrangement links TRBV10-1 to TRBJ2-3; 7 bases are shared with TRBD1. The V gene's germline CDR1 is WNHNN and CDR2 SYGVQD (reference sequence). The CDR3 is 14 residues long. V lost 11 bases and J lost 4; bases outside the gene matches: 12. The CDR3 DNA follows: TGCGCCTGCCTGAGGCAGGGGGTGCCAGATACGCAGTATTTT. Translation: CACLRQGVPDTQYF.

The genes are TRBV27 and TRBJ2-7, with a possible D match to TRBD2 (5 bases). The CDR3 is 13 residues long. Trimming removed 0 bases at V and 6 bases at J, with 9 bases between. The germline V gene has CDR1 MNHEY and CDR2 SMNVEV (reference sequence). CDR3 DNA sequence: TGTGCCAGCAGTTTATCGAGGGTAAGCGAGCAGTACTTC. It codes for CASSLSRVSEQYF.

This sequence joins TRBV15 and TRBJ2-3, with a possible D match to TRBD2 (5 bases). CDR3 length: 16 residues. Germline CDR1 and CDR2: LNHNV and YYDKDF (reference sequence). Trimming shortened V by 0 bases and J by 0 bases, and 10 bases separated the two germline ends. The CDR3 DNA sequence: TGTGCCACCAGCAGAGATTCTTGGACTAGCACAGATACGCAGTATTTT. Protein sequence: CATSRDSWTSTDTQYF.